One sample yielded the 29 T cell receptor beta chains listed below, sequenced in a study of T cell clonality in common variable immunodeficiency. Whole-study results and caveats: Common variable immunodeficiency TCR beta sequences reportedly had fewer deletions and N-nucleotide insertions.

Repertoires were generated with immunoSEQ multiplex PCR, while TCRdb's copy carries only in-frame clones and drops some. The table lists roughly 25,000 clones, with no singletons. No cognate antigen is known for these TCRs. Sequencing input: peripheral blood mononuclear cells. Source of these receptors: a human donor with common variable immunodeficiency.

Of note for this clone: The read comes to an end 3 residues before the CDR3 does, leaving the germline J gene to fill in the end. This chain links TRBV2 with TRBJ2-3; 8 nucleotides agree with TRBD1. The germline V gene has CDR1 SNHLY and CDR2 FYNNEI. The CDR3 spans 14 residues. The ends lost 5 bases at V and 0 bases at J; junction bases unmatched: 1. Here the CDR3 reads CASSRTGSTDTQYF. The CDR3 DNA, read in part, is TGTGCCAGCAGTAGGACAGGGAGCACAGATACG.

This clone was seen ten or more times. The CDR3 end lies 3 residues beyond the end of the read and is filled in from the germline J gene. The chain links TRBV7-9 to TRBJ2-1, with 7 positions matching TRBD1. V was pared by 7 bases and J by 4 bases, with 10 bases of the junction left unmatched. This CDR3 region has 15 residues. Germline CDR1 SEHNR, CDR2 FQNEAQ (reference sequence). This CDR3 reads CASKLQGTAYNEQFF. The CDR3 bases that were read are TGTGCCAGCAAACTTCAGGGGACAGCGTACAATGAG.

In regard to this clone: The observed sequence ends 3 residues before the CDR3 terminus, with the missing tail filled in from the germline J gene. The chain combines TRBV6-2 or TRBV6-3 with TRBJ1-5; 7 bases map to TRBD1. The CDR3 is made up of 17 amino acids. The ends lost 7 bases at V and 3 bases at J; junction bases unmatched: 15. Germline V lookup: CDR1 MNHEY, CDR2 SVGEGT. CDR3 DNA (partial): TGTGCCAGCAAGACGGACAGGACTAGCCAGCTCAATCAGCCC. This gives the protein CASKTDRTSQLNQP. The entire CDR3 protein reads CASKTDRTSQLNQPQHF.

With respect to this clone: The CDR3 end lies 3 residues beyond the end of the read and is filled in from the germline J gene. This rearrangement joins TRBV7-3 to TRBJ1-2; weak D call: TRBD1 (5 bases). With 5 bases removed from V and 6 bases from J, the gap between germline ends came to 16 bases. This CDR3 spans 14 amino acids. Germline V CDR1 and CDR2: SGHTA, FQGTGA. The CDR3 sequence: CASSPDPGTDGYTF. The DNA read from the CDR3 is TGTGCCAGCAGCCCCGACCCCGGGACTGATGGC.

This clone occurred a few times. The read comes to an end 3 residues before the CDR3 does, leaving the germline J gene to fill in the end. Other DNA variants within this sample encode the same CDR3. The V gene is TRBV19, the J gene TRBJ2-5; 9 nucleotides line up with TRBD2. This CDR3 comprises 14 residues. CDR1 and CDR2 from the germline V gene are LNHDA and SQIVND (reference sequence). After removal of 10 bases from V and 5 bases from J, the junction contained 11 bases not matched to a gene. The CDR3 loop reads CATSLSGSSETQYF. Partial CDR3 DNA: TGTGCCACCTCCCTTAGCGGGAGCTCTGAGACC. Supplemented by reference TRBV19 and TRBJ2-5, the full variable domain reads DGGITQSPKYLFRKEGQNVTLSCEQNLNHDAMYWYRQDPGQGLRLIYYSQIVNDFQKGDIAEGYSVSREKKESFPLTVTSAQKNPTAFYLCATSLSGSSETQYFGPGTRLLVL.

The sample holds many counts of this clone. With the read ending 3 residues before the CDR3 end, the germline J gene is used to fill in that end. V usage is TRBV19 and J usage is TRBJ2-7; tentative D call: TRBD1 (6 bases). V was clipped by 5 bases and J by 2 bases, with 10 bases between them. The CDR3 is 13 residues long. The germline V gene encodes CDR1 LNHDA and CDR2 SQIVND (reference sequence). CDR3 residues: CASSDQGTYEQYF. CDR3 bases read: TGTGCCAGTAGTGACCAGGGGACCTACGAG.

This clone was seen a few times. Read data end 3 residues before the CDR3 end; the end is taken from the germline J gene. This sequence joins TRBV18 and TRBJ1-1, with 7 nucleotides matching TRBD1. This CDR3 has 15 residues. In germline, CDR1 is KGHSH, CDR2 LQKENI. V dropped 1 base and J dropped 5; count of bases not matched to a gene: 7. CDR3 DNA (partial): TGTGCCAGCTCACCACTACAGGGGAGGGGGACTGAA. Residues: CASSPLQGRGTE. In full, the CDR3 reads CASSPLQGRGTEAFF.

Points on this clone: The sequenced fragment ends 3 residues before the CDR3 boundary, so the rest is inferred from the germline J gene. V usage is TRBV5-1 and J usage is TRBJ2-5, with D possibly being TRBD2 (6 bases). Germline values: CDR1 SGHRS, CDR2 YFSETQ. Trimming stripped 4 bases from V and 3 bases from J, with 16 bases between. The length of the CDR3 is 15 residues. CDR3 sequence reads: CASSLQGAGKETQYF. The sequenced CDR3 bases are TGCGCCAGCAGCCTACAAGGCGCGGGGAAAGAGACC.

The sample holds many counts of this clone. Read data end 3 residues before the CDR3 end; the end is taken from the germline J gene. The chain recombines TRBV20-1 with TRBJ2-2; 8 bases map to TRBD2. Germline trimming cut 4 bases from V and 2 bases from J; bases unmatched to any gene: 6. The germline gives CDR1 DFQATT, CDR2 SNEGSKA (reference sequence). CDR3 length: 15 amino acids. The chain's CDR3 is CSANGAGANTGELFF. CDR3 DNA, as far as it was read: TGCAGTGCTAACGGAGCGGGGGCAAACACCGGGGAG.

This clone turned up a few times. The read terminates 3 residues before the CDR3 end, so the remaining end is supplied by the germline J gene. V usage is TRBV19 and J usage is TRBJ2-3; TRBD2 matches at 10 bases. There are 15 residues in the CDR3. J gave up 3 bases and V 4 bases, and 4 bases lay outside the gene matches. Germline CDR1 is LNHDA and CDR2 is SQIVND (reference sequence). CDR3 region: CASSKGLARTDTQYF. The sequenced part of the CDR3 DNA is TGTGCCAGTAGTAAGGGACTAGCGAGAACAGATACG.

To note about this clone: From the germline J gene comes the end of the CDR3, since the read stops 3 residues before it. The rearrangement links TRBV7-9 to TRBJ1-5; 9 bases are shared with TRBD1. In germline, CDR1 is SEHNR, CDR2 FQNEAQ (reference sequence). The length of the CDR3 is 15 residues. With 5 bases clipped from V and 3 bases from J, the junction kept 5 bases outside the gene matches. The covered CDR3 bases are TGTGCCAGCAGCCAAACAGGGGGCAACAATCAGCCC. Protein: CASSQTGGNNQP. The whole CDR3 is CASSQTGGNNQPQHF.

This clone was detected ten times or more. The read gets to within 3 residues of the CDR3 end, and the germline J gene fills in the rest. The chain has TRBV30 and TRBJ2-2, with TRBD1 matching 7 bases. Looked up from germline, CDR1 is GTSNPN and CDR2 is SVGIG (reference sequence). Trimming removed 5 bases from V and 6 bases from J; junction bases left unmatched: 3. The CDR3 has 12 amino acids. Incomplete CDR3 DNA: TGTGCCTGGGGTCAGGGGGCCGGGGAG. Its protein product is CAWGQGAGE. The complete CDR3 reads CAWGQGAGELFF.

This clone occurred a few times. The read terminates 3 residues ahead of where the CDR3 ends, so the germline J gene completes it. The V call is TRBV11-2, the J call TRBJ1-6, with 9 bases fitting TRBD1. Germline CDR1 reads SGHAT; CDR2 reads FQNNGV. J was trimmed by 9 bases and V by 5 bases; bases with no gene match: 5. There are 14 residues in the CDR3. The CDR3 is CASSLGQGSSPLHF. CDR3 bases read: TGTGCCAGCAGCCTCGGACAGGGGTCTTCACCC.

This clone was counted ten times or more. The read gets to within 3 residues of the CDR3 end, and the germline J gene fills in the rest. The chain is built from TRBV18 and TRBJ2-2; TRBD1 aligns across 8 bases. V was clipped by 3 bases and J by 7 bases; unmatched bases: 7. CDR3 length equals 15 residues. The V gene's germline CDR1 is KGHSH and CDR2 LQKENI. The CDR3 DNA, read in part, is TGTGCCAGCTCACCTCTTGCAGGGGGCATCGGGGAG. It specifies CASSPLAGGIGE. The CDR3 as a whole reads CASSPLAGGIGELFF.

This clone was detected many times. The read is 3 residues too short to cover the CDR3 end, so that end is filled in from the germline J gene. The chain joins TRBV30 to TRBJ2-5; 8 nucleotides agree with TRBD2. Trimming at V came to 4 bases and at J to 6 bases, leaving 13 bases not matched to a gene. CDR3 length: 15 amino acids. Germline V gene data show CDR1 as GTSNPN and CDR2 as SVGIG (reference sequence). The CDR3 sequence is CAWNYGGARMKTQYF. CDR3 DNA, as far as it was read: TGTGCCTGGAATTACGGGGGGGCCAGGATGAAGACC.

This clone was detected many times. The observed sequence ends 3 residues before the CDR3 terminus, with the missing tail filled in from the germline J gene. The chain couples TRBV5-1 to TRBJ2-2; 7 nucleotides line up with TRBD1. The CDR3 is 14 residues long. Per germline, CDR1 SGHRS and CDR2 YFSETQ. Trimming took 2 bases from V and 4 from J; bases not matched to a gene: 2. Incomplete CDR3 DNA: TGCGCCAGCAGCTTACAGGGGACCACCGGGGAG. Its protein product is CASSLQGTTGE. The full CDR3 protein is CASSLQGTTGELFF.

This clone was seen at least ten times. The read comes to an end 3 residues before the CDR3 does, leaving the germline J gene to fill in the end. V gene TRBV5-6 combines with J gene TRBJ2-3, with D perhaps TRBD1 (6 bases). The CDR3 length is 13 residues. Germline V gene lookup returns CDR1 SGHDT and CDR2 YYEEEE. V lost 4 bases, J lost 6 bases, and 12 bases lay in between. The sequenced part of the CDR3 DNA is TGTGCCAGCAGCGTACAGGGTGAGGATACG. This codes for CASSVQGEDT. The full-length CDR3 reads as CASSVQGEDTQYF.

This clone came up many times. The read comes to an end 3 residues before the CDR3 does, leaving the germline J gene to fill in the end. The chain couples TRBV29-1 to TRBJ2-3; the D gene is possibly TRBD2 (7 bases). With 7 bases removed from V and 7 bases from J, the gap between germline ends came to 15 bases. The CDR3 spans 12 residues. CDR1 is SQVTM and CDR2 is ANQGSEA in the germline V gene. CDR3 protein: CSGGGGIHTQYF. The covered CDR3 bases are TGCAGCGGAGGGGGGGGGATACATACG.

In this sample, this clone turned up a few times. With the read ending 3 residues before the CDR3 end, the germline J gene is used to fill in that end. V gene TRBV2 combines with J gene TRBJ2-3; D possibly corresponds to TRBD2 (6 bases). Trimming removed 7 bases from V and 4 bases from J, with 15 bases in between. CDR1 SNHLY and CDR2 FYNNEI come from the germline V gene. This CDR3 has 14 residues. Here the CDR3 reads CASIPLATSDTQYF. The DNA read from the CDR3 is TGTGCCAGCATTCCACTAGCTACGTCAGATACG.

Turning to this clone: The DNA ends 3 residues before the CDR3 does, and the rest of the CDR3 is filled in from the germline J gene. The chain uses TRBV2 and TRBJ2-7; D is possibly TRBD2 (5 bases). The CDR3 spans 12 residues. V was trimmed by 6 bases and J by 6 bases, leaving 12 bases between them. Per the germline V gene, CDR1 is SNHLY and CDR2 is FYNNEI. Incomplete CDR3 DNA: TGTGCCAGCAGACTAGACATGGCCGAG. Translation gives CASRLDMAE. The whole CDR3 sequence reads CASRLDMAEQYF.

This clone was counted many times. Sequencing ends 3 residues short of the CDR3 end; the germline J gene provides the rest. The chain joins TRBV9 to TRBJ2-1, with D unclear. The V and J ends lost 3 bases and 4 bases respectively, with 8 bases between them. The CDR3 is made up of 13 amino acids. CDR1 SGDLS and CDR2 YYNGEE come from the germline V gene. The sequenced part of the CDR3 DNA is TGTGCCAGCAGCGCCGACAATTACAATGAG. This gives the protein CASSADNYNE. The entire CDR3 reads CASSADNYNEQFF.

Regarding this clone: The observed sequence ends 3 residues before the CDR3 terminus, with the missing tail filled in from the germline J gene. The V call is TRBV7-2, the J call TRBJ2-7; D is perhaps TRBD2 (6 bases). Trimming removed 1 base at V and 2 bases at J, with 9 bases between. Per germline, CDR1 SGHTA and CDR2 FQGNSA. The CDR3 contains 14 residues. The sequenced CDR3 bases are TGTGCCAGCAGCTTAGGGCGGACTACCTACGAG. Its protein product is CASSLGRTTYE. The entire CDR3 is CASSLGRTTYEQYF.

This clone has only a few counts. Read sequence stops 3 residues before the CDR3 end, and the germline J gene provides the missing end. This chain connects TRBV7-8 to TRBJ2-5; 9 nucleotides align to TRBD1. V gave up 6 bases and J gave up 4 bases; unmatched junction bases: 9. CDR1 is SGHVS, CDR2 FQNEAQ, per germline. CDR3 size: 15 residues. The sequenced part of the CDR3 DNA is TGTGCCAGCAGGCCTCCGGGACAGGGTGCAGAGACC. Its protein product is CASRPPGQGAET. The whole CDR3 protein is CASRPPGQGAETQYF.

This clone was found many times. Read data end 3 residues before the CDR3 end; the end is taken from the germline J gene. V and J are TRBV18 and TRBJ2-5, with 8 nucleotides matching TRBD2. The V gene end was trimmed by 3 bases and the J gene end by 4 bases; junction bases not matched to a gene: 10. The length of the CDR3 is 16 residues. The germline V gene encodes CDR1 KGHSH and CDR2 LQKENI. The part of the CDR3 DNA that was read is TGTGCCAGCTCACCCATCCCCAGCGGGGGAAGAGAGACC. Translation gives CASSPIPSGGRET. The full CDR3 protein is CASSPIPSGGRETQYF.

Details on this clone: The read ends 3 residues early relative to the CDR3; the germline J gene fills the gap. The V gene is TRBV2, the J gene TRBJ1-3, with 12 bases that match TRBD1. Trimming at V came to 5 bases and at J to 4 bases, leaving 6 bases not matched to a gene. Germline CDR1 reads SNHLY; CDR2 reads FYNNEI. This CDR3 region has 16 residues. CDR3: CASSTGQGAQGNTIYF. Partial CDR3 DNA: TGTGCCAGCAGTACGGGACAGGGGGCGCAAGGAAACACC.

On this clone: Coverage ceases 3 residues before the CDR3 finishes, and the germline J gene fills in the end. V and J are TRBV30 and TRBJ2-7; 8 bases align to TRBD2. V gave up 3 bases and J gave up 6 bases; unmatched junction bases: 16. Germline V gene data show CDR1 as GTSNPN and CDR2 as SVGIG (reference sequence). This CDR3 has 16 residues. The DNA read from the CDR3 is TGTGCCTGGAGACCTACTAACGGGAGGGCCAGGGTCGAG. Its translation: CAWRPTNGRARVE. The CDR3 as a whole reads CAWRPTNGRARVEQYF.

In regard to this clone: The read gets to within 3 residues of the CDR3 end, and the germline J gene fills in the rest. V gene TRBV18 combines with J gene TRBJ1-3; no reliable D call. Per germline, CDR1 KGHSH and CDR2 LQKENI. The V end lost 3 bases, the J end lost 3 bases, and 12 bases lay between the germline ends. The length of the CDR3 is 15 residues. CDR3 amino acids: CASSPAQTLGNTIYF. Partial CDR3 DNA: TGTGCCAGCTCACCTGCCCAGACACTTGGAAACACC.

There are a few counts of this clone. The read ends 3 residues before the CDR3 terminus; that terminus is restored from the germline J gene. The chain employs TRBV6-2 or TRBV6-3 and TRBJ1-1, with D hard to call. The V gene lost 0 bases and the J gene lost 3 bases, with 8 bases spanning the gap. The germline V gene has CDR1 MNHEY and CDR2 SVGEGT. The CDR3 is made up of 14 amino acids. This CDR3 reads CASSYSAEYTEAFF. The CDR3 DNA, read in part, is TGTGCCAGCAGTTACTCTGCGGAATACACTGAA.

This clone turned up a few times. Its ends do not fully match the called genes, so a read error is possible. Read data end 3 residues before the CDR3 end; the end is taken from the germline J gene. V is TRBV7-9 and J is TRBJ1-1, with D perhaps TRBD1 (5 bases). The V gene's germline CDR1 is SEHNR and CDR2 FQNEAQ (reference sequence). This CDR3 region has 13 residues. The CDR3 region is CSSDLGGNTEAFF. Incomplete CDR3 DNA: TGTTCCAGCGATCTGGGGGGGAACACTGAA. Full variable domain (missing parts from reference TRBV7-9 and TRBJ1-1): DTGVSQNPRHKITKRGQNVTFRCDPISEHNRLYWYRQTLGQGPEFLTYFQNEAQLEKSRLLSDRFSAERPKGSFSTLEIQRTEQGDSAMYLCSSDLGGNTEAFFGQGTRLTVV.